Listed below are T cell receptor beta chains from one sample, sequenced in a study of shared clonotypes between healthy human individuals. Measured with immunoSEQ multiplex PCR; TCRdb has only the in-frame clones, and not every one. The table shows roughly 1 million clones, with about 70% occurring only once. Sequencing was done on a sample of memory CD4+ T cells sorted from blood. These receptors all come from a man aged 18 to 29 in good health. Each CDR3 is given with its conserved first and last residue. D genes are given only for firm matches. Clone size is not always given. Where it is, it says once, few, many or a class for expanded clones.

D gene | J gene | V gene | clone size | CDR3 protein | CDR3 DNA
TRBD2 | TRBJ2-7 | TRBV27 | - | CASSWGGATSGRTHEQYF | TGTGCCAGCAGTTGGGGGGGGGCGACTAGCGGGAGAACCCACGAGCAGTACTTC
TRBD1 | TRBJ1-5 | TRBV18 | - | CASSPSGGTVLQPQHF | TGTGCCAGCTCGCCCAGTGGCGGGACAGTCCTTCAGCCCCAGCATTTT
TRBD1 | TRBJ2-2 | TRBV5-4 | - | CASSLDRGVTGELFF | TGTGCCAGCAGCTTGGACAGGGGTGTGACCGGGGAGCTGTTTTTT
TRBD2 | TRBJ2-7 | TRBV19 | - | CASSYGLAATYEQYF | TGTGCCAGTAGCTATGGACTAGCGGCTACCTACGAGCAGTACTTC
- | TRBJ1-5 | TRBV18 | - | CASSPGTGLGQPQHF | TGTGCCAGCTCACCAGGCACAGGGTTGGGTCAGCCCCAGCATTTT
TRBD1 | TRBJ2-5 | TRBV11-2 | - | CASSPETGFGRETQYF | TGTGCCAGCAGCCCCGAGACAGGGTTTGGCCGAGAGACCCAGTACTTC
- | TRBJ2-1 | TRBV6-5 | - | CASRLGANSYNEQFF | TGTGCCAGCAGGCTCGGAGCGAACTCCTACAATGAGCAGTTCTTC
TRBD1 | TRBJ1-6 | TRBV7-9 | - | CASSAGQINSPLHF | TGTGCCAGCAGCGCGGGACAGATTAATTCACCCCTCCACTTT
- | TRBJ2-6 | TRBV23-1 | - | CAVPDRPRGANVLTF | TGCGCCGTCCCAGACAGGCCGAGGGGGGCCAACGTCCTGACTTTC
TRBD1 | TRBJ1-1 | TRBV28 | - | CASSPGTALGAEAFF | TGTGCCAGCAGTCCGGGGACAGCTCTAGGAGCTGAAGCTTTCTTT
- | TRBJ2-5 | TRBV12-5 | - | CASGLDPRTQYF | TGTGCTAGTGGTTTGGATCCTCGGACCCAGTACTTC
- | TRBJ1-1 | TRBV27 | - | CASTREKGVTEAFF | TGTGCCAGCACTCGGGAAAAAGGGGTTACTGAAGCTTTCTTT
TRBD2 | TRBJ2-7 | TRBV4-3 | - | CASSPLAGGSYEQYF | TGCGCCAGCAGCCCTCTAGCGGGAGGATCCTACGAGCAGTACTTC
- | TRBJ2-5 | TRBV18 | - | CASSPVGQETQYF | TGTGCCAGCTCACCCGTTGGTCAAGAGACCCAGTACTTC
- | TRBJ2-3 | TRBV2 | once | CASSSTSKGTDTQYF | TGTGCCAGCAGTTCAACTAGCAAGGGCACAGATACGCAGTATTTT
- | TRBJ2-5 | TRBV5-8 | - | CASSPSETQYF | TGTGCCAGCAGCCCGAGTGAGACCCAGTACTTC
- | TRBJ1-4 | TRBV28 | - | CASSLGREGVREKLFF | TGTGCCAGCAGTTTAGGGCGAGAGGGAGTACGTGAAAAACTGTTTTTT
- | TRBJ1-1 | TRBV29-1 | - | CSVDRSYMNTEAFF | TGCAGCGTTGACCGGTCATACATGAACACTGAAGCTTTCTTT
- | TRBJ1-2 | TRBV19 | - | CASSIMVQQSHGGYTF | TGTGCCAGTAGTATCATGGTACAACAGAGCCATGGAGGCTACACCTTC
- | TRBJ1-5 | TRBV6-1 | - | CASSGKFLVDRNQPQHF | TGTGCCAGCAGTGGAAAGTTCTTGGTGGACCGCAATCAGCCCCAGCATTTT
- | TRBJ1-2 | TRBV5-4 | few | CASSLQGNYGYTF | TGTGCCAGCAGCTTACAGGGTAACTATGGCTACACCTTC
TRBD2 | TRBJ2-2 | TRBV4-1 | - | CASSQPGTSGNTGELFF | TGCGCCAGCAGCCAACCCGGGACTAGCGGAAACACCGGGGAGCTGTTTTTT
TRBD1 | TRBJ1-1 | TRBV7-2 | few | CASSLNRGSTEAFF | TGTGCCAGCAGCCTGAACAGGGGGAGCACTGAAGCTTTCTTT
TRBD2 | TRBJ2-7 | TRBV5-1 | few | CASMVTAGVYEQYF | TGCGCCAGCATGGTTACAGCGGGAGTATACGAGCAGTACTTC
- | TRBJ2-2 | TRBV5-8 | - | CASSFPVTTGELFF | TGTGCCAGCAGCTTTCCAGTAACGACCGGGGAGCTGTTTTTT
TRBD2 | TRBJ2-2 | TRBV10-2 | - | CASSVGGSGTGELFF | TGCGCCAGCAGTGTCGGGGGGAGTGGCACCGGGGAGCTGTTTTTT
- | TRBJ2-7 | TRBV2 | few | CASSELWGASYEQYF | TGTGCCAGCAGTGAACTATGGGGGGCTTCCTACGAGCAGTACTTC
- | TRBJ2-2 | TRBV18 | once | CASSPARGDTGELFF | TGTGCCAGCTCACCGGCTAGGGGCGACACCGGGGAGCTGTTTTTT
- | TRBJ1-2 | TRBV7-2 | - | CASSVGHQDYGYTF | TGTGCCAGCAGCGTGGGACACCAGGACTATGGCTACACCTTC
- | TRBJ1-5 | TRBV19 | - | CASSIGKQGEYNQPQHF | TGTGCCAGTAGTATAGGAAAACAGGGAGAGTACAATCAGCCCCAGCATTTT
TRBD2 | TRBJ2-3 | TRBV5-4 | - | CASSLVGGGDPDTQYF | TGTGCCAGCAGCTTGGTCGGCGGGGGGGATCCAGATACGCAGTATTTT